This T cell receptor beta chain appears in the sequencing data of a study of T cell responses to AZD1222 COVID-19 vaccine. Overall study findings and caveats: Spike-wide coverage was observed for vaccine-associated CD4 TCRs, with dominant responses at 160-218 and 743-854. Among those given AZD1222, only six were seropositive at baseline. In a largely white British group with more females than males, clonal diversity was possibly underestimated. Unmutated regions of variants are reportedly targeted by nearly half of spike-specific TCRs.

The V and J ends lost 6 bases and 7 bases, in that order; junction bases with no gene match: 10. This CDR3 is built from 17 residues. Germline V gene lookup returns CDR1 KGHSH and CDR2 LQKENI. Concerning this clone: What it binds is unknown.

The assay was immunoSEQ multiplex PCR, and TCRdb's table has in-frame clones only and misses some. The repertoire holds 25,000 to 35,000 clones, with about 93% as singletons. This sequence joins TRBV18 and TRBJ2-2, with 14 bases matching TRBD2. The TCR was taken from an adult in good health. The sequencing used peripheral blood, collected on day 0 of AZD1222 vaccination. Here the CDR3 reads CASSSGLAGEGVGELFF. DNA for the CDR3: TGTGCCAGCTCCTCGGGACTAGCGGGAGAAGGAGTCGGGGAGCTGTTTTTT.